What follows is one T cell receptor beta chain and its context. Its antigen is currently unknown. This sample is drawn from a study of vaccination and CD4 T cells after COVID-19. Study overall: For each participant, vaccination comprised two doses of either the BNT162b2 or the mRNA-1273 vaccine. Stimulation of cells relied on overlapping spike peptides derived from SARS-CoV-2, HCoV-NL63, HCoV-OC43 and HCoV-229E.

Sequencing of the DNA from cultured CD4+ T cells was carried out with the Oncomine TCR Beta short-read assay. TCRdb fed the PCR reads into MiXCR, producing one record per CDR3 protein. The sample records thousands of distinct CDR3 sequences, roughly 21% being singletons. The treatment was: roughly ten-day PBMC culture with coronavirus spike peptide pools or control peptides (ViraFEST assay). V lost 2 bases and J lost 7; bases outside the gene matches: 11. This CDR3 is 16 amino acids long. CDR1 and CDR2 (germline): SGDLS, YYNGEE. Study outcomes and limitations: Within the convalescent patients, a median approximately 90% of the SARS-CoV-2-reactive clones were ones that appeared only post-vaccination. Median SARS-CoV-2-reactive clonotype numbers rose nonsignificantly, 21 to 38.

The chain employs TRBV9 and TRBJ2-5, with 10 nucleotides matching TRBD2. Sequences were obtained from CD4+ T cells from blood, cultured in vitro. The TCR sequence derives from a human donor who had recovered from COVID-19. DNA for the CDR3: TGTGCCAGCAGCGTCCAACCAGCGGGGGGGGCGTCGACCCAGTACTTC. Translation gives CASSVQPAGGASTQYF.